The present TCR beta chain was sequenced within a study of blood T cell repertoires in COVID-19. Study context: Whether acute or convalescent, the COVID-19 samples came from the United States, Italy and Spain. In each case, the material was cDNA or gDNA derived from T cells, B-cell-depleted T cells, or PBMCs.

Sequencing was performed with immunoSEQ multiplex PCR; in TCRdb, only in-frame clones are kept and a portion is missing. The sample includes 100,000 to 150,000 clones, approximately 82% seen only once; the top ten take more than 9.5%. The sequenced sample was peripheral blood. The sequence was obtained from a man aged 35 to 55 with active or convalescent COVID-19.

CDR3 coding DNA: TGTGCCAGCTCCTTAGATCCGGGAAGAGAGAACATTCAGTACTTC. Its protein product is CASSLDPGRENIQYF. The chain combines TRBV6-6 with TRBJ2-4; D is possibly TRBD2 (5 bases). The CDR3 length is 15 residues. The germline CDR1 and CDR2 sequences are MNHNY and SVGAGI (reference sequence). The V gene lost 8 bases and the J gene lost 7 bases, with 21 bases spanning the gap.